The clone carrying this T cell receptor (beta chain) was seen at least ten times. This record belongs to a study of HIV-infected children after antiretroviral therapy interruption. Study as a whole: Most children had recorded EBV and CMV exposure.

Treatment defined: PENTA 11 planned treatment interruption arm or continuous ART arm. At least 5 million viable PBMCs were required per cryopreserved sample. Naive CD4+ CD45RA+ CD45RO- T cells were FACS-sorted from thawed PBMCs. Germline V gives CDR1 SGHRS, CDR2 YFSETQ. This CDR3 contains 19 residues. V lost 2 bases, J lost 0 bases, and 18 bases lay in between. Unique molecular identifiers were included in an RNA-based 3' RACE TCR library. TCRdb processed the 3' RACE reads anew with MiXCR; each CDR3 protein has one entry. The sample carries about 89,000 distinct CDR3 sequences, 6% to 8.5% recorded once.

The source material was CD45RA+ CD4+ T cells from PBMCs, pooled from several time points, sampled from a donor given antiretroviral therapy, either interrupted or continuous. Specified subset: naive CD4+ CD45RA+ CD45RO- T cells. This clonotype was obtained from a pool of human donors with HIV. The rearrangement joins TRBV5-1 to TRBJ2-6; D gene uncertain. The CDR3 loop reads CASSFNIAGQSSGANVLTF. The CDR3 DNA is TGCGCCAGCAGCTTTAATATCGCAGGTCAGAGCTCTGGGGCCAACGTCCTGACTTTC.